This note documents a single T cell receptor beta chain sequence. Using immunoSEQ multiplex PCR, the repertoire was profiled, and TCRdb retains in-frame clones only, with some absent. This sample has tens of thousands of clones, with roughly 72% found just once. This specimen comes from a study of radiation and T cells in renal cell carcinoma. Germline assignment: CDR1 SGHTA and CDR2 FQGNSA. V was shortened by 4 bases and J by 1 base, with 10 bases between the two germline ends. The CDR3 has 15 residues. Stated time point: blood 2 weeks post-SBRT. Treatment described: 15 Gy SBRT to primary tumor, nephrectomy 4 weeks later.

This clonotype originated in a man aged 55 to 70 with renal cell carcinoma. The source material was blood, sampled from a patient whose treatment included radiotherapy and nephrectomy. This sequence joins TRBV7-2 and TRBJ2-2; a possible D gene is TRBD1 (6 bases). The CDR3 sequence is CASSWGPGNTGELFF. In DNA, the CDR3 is TGTGCCAGCAGCTGGGGGCCCGGGAACACCGGGGAGCTGTTTTTT. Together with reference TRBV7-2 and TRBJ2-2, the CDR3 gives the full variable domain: GAGVSQSPSNKVTEKGKDVELRCDPISGHTALYWYRQSLGQGLEFLIYFQGNSAPDKSGLPSDRFSAERTGGSVSTLTIQRTQQEDSAVYLCASSWGPGNTGELFFGEGSRLTVL.